Below, one TCR beta chain is given with its context. Trimming took 4 bases from V and 3 from J, leaving 9 bases between them. The CDR3 spans 13 residues. Germline CDR1 WSHSY, CDR2 SAAADI. The sample is drawn from a study of blood T cell repertoires in COVID-19. For the study at large: The analysed material was cDNA or gDNA that came from T cells, B-cell-depleted T cells, or PBMCs.

Generated by immunoSEQ multiplex PCR, the TCRdb table keeps only in-frame clones and is missing some. In the table there are more than 400,000 clones, 87% of which are singletons. The TCR sequence derives from a woman aged 18-35 years who had recovered from COVID-19. Source material: PBMCs or T cells enriched from blood (not recorded which). The rearrangement links TRBV10-2 to TRBJ1-2; D gene uncertain. CDR3 sequence (DNA): TGCGCCAGCAGTGTTGTATCTGACTATGGCTACACCTTC. Residues: CASSVVSDYGYTF.